The text below deals with one TCR beta chain. Its target is not known. This sample stems from a study of cytomegalovirus exposure and HLA in healthy donors. The CDR3 covers 15 residues. From germline, CDR1 is SGHTA and CDR2 FQGNSA. The PCR was carried out with 60 Vbeta primers and 13 Jbeta primers. Per the authors' pipeline: Per a later analysis, the number of unique TCR beta chains was some 80 million, of which roughly 11 million were shared. Profiling relied on immunoSEQ multiplex PCR, and the TCRdb table lists in-frame clones only, not all of them. V, J and clone size derive from that table, while D and trimming were established from the DNA sequence. The repertoire holds about 150,000 clones, with 75% as singletons. Broader study findings: Cytomegalovirus association was assigned to around 150 TCR beta chains. It is likely that the observed cluster of highly shared sequence variants was a sequencing artifact.

The V and J genes are TRBV7-2 and TRBJ2-5; the match to TRBD2 covers 14 bases. The end of the DNA fits TRBJ2-7 better, so the J call may be wrong. Input material: PBMCs. The clonotype was recovered from a young man in good health and CMV-seronegative. The CDR3: CASSPGTSGRYEQYF. For the CDR3, the DNA is TGTGCCAGCAGCCCGGGGACTAGCGGGAGATACGAGCAGTACTTC.